This T cell receptor beta chain is drawn from a study of blood T cell repertoires in COVID-19. Overall study context: COVID-19 samples from acute and convalescent phases originated in the United States, Italy and Spain. Nucleic acid was either cDNA or gDNA, and it came from T cells, B-cell-depleted T cells, or PBMCs.

As handled by the study authors: Quantification of nucleated cells was approximated via reference gene primer amplification. Sequencing used immunoSEQ multiplex PCR; TCRdb keeps in-frame clones, though not all of them. V and J calls plus clone size are reproduced from that table; the DNA served to infer D and trimming. Of 400,000 to 550,000 clones in the sample, roughly 89% were seen once. Comments on this clone: A junction boundary mismatches the germline segment, possibly from a read error.

This CDR3 spans 8 amino acids. The germline V gene encodes CDR1 WNHNN and CDR2 SYGVQD (reference sequence). The chain uses TRBV10-1 and TRBJ2-3; D call uncertain. This receptor was identified in a woman under 40 with acute or convalescent COVID-19. The sequencing input was peripheral blood. As DNA, the CDR3 is TGCGCCAGCAGTGGCCGCCTATTT. Protein product: CASSGRLF.